Each of the 31 T cell receptor beta chains below was sequenced from the same sample in a study of cytomegalovirus exposure and HLA in healthy donors. PCR primers comprised 60 Vbeta and 13 Jbeta primers. Only in-frame clones appear in the TCRdb table, and some are missing; sequencing was by immunoSEQ multiplex PCR. The data show approximately 110,000 clones, with 77% seen just once and roughly 13% held by the top ten. Material for sequencing was PBMCs. The receptors here all came from a middle-aged woman in good health and CMV-seropositive.

V usage is TRBV19 and J usage is TRBJ1-5, with D perhaps TRBD1 (5 bases). Germline loops: CDR1 LNHDA, CDR2 SQIVND (reference sequence). This CDR3 is built from 15 residues. V dropped 3 bases and J dropped 3 bases, with 12 bases sitting between them. The CDR3 protein is CASSIFTGDNQPQHF. CDR3 in DNA: TGTGCCAGTAGTATTTTCACAGGCGACAATCAGCCCCAGCATTTT. Filled out from reference TRBV19 and TRBJ1-5, the complete variable domain reads DGGITQSPKYLFRKEGQNVTLSCEQNLNHDAMYWYRQDPGQGLRLIYYSQIVNDFQKGDIAEGYSVSREKKESFPLTVTSAQKNPTAFYLCASSIFTGDNQPQHFGDGTRLSIL.

The chain uses TRBV5-1 and TRBJ1-1; maybe TRBD1 (6 bases). The V end was cut by 0 bases, the J end by 1 base, with 10 bases between. Looked up from germline, CDR1 is SGHRS and CDR2 is YFSETQ. The CDR3 is 15 residues long. CDR3 nucleotides: TGCGCCAGCAGCTTGGGGACAGTACAGAACACTGAAGCTTTCTTT. The encoded protein is CASSLGTVQNTEAFF.

V usage is TRBV15 and J usage is TRBJ1-2; weak D call: TRBD1 (6 bases). Per the germline V gene, CDR1 is LNHNV and CDR2 is YYDKDF (reference sequence). The CDR3 spans 15 residues. V dropped 3 bases and J dropped 5 bases, with 16 bases sitting between them. The DNA of the CDR3 is TGTGCCACCAGCAGCTCTCTGGGGGCCGGATATGGCTACACCTTC. It is translated as CATSSSLGAGYGYTF.

The gene calls are TRBV5-1 and TRBJ2-3; 7 positions match TRBD1. The germline V gene has CDR1 SGHRS and CDR2 YFSETQ. The trim removed 4 bases at V and 0 bases at J, leaving 8 bases unmatched. This CDR3 has 16 amino acids. The CDR3 nucleotides are TGCGCCAGCAGCCGTCGACAGGGCGATAGCACAGATACGCAGTATTTT. Translating gives CASSRRQGDSTDTQYF.

The chain has TRBV6-5 and TRBJ2-3, with 10 bases fitting TRBD2. This CDR3 spans 15 amino acids. Germline V lookup: CDR1 MNHEY, CDR2 SVGAGI. After removal of 6 bases from V and 3 bases from J, the junction contained 6 bases not matched to a gene. The DNA of the CDR3 is TGTGCCAGCAGAAGAAGCGGGAGGGGGACAGATACGCAGTATTTT. It is translated as CASRRSGRGTDTQYF.

The chain carries TRBV9 and TRBJ2-7; 8 bases agree with TRBD2. Germline CDR1 is SGDLS and CDR2 is YYNGEE. This CDR3 has 14 amino acids. V shed 3 bases, J shed 1 base, and the junction held 3 bases outside the gene matches. DNA of the CDR3: TGTGCCAGCAGCGGCGGCGGGAGGTCCTACGAGCAGTACTTC. Translation gives CASSGGGRSYEQYF.

The table lists this clone with a few counts. The chain joins TRBV7-9 to TRBJ1-2; D not certain. V dropped 11 bases and J dropped 1 base, with 17 bases sitting between them. The CDR3 runs to 14 residues. In germline, CDR1 is SEHNR, CDR2 FQNEAQ (reference sequence). The DNA of the CDR3 is TGTGCCGTGGAGACGCGGCACCTTAACTATGGCTACACCTTC. Its translation is CAVETRHLNYGYTF.

This chain connects TRBV5-4 to TRBJ1-2; TRBD1 aligns across 8 bases. CDR3 length: 14 amino acids. Germline lookup yields CDR1 SGHNT and CDR2 YYREEE (reference sequence). The J segment lost 2 bases and the V segment lost 0 bases, leaving 0 bases of the junction unmatched. In DNA, the CDR3 is TGTGCCAGCAGCTTGGGACAGGGGAACTATGGCTACACCTTC. It specifies CASSLGQGNYGYTF.

The chain is built from TRBV10-3 and TRBJ2-1; TRBD1 agrees at 9 bases. Losses at the gene ends were 2 bases for V and 9 bases for J; bases not matched to a gene: 5. Germline loops: CDR1 ENHRY, CDR2 SYGVKD. The CDR3 totals 14 residues. CDR3 loop: CAISENRGQGEQFF. The CDR3 DNA reads as TGTGCCATCAGTGAGAACAGGGGGCAGGGTGAGCAGTTCTTC.

V is TRBV29-1 and J is TRBJ1-3; the D is unclear. The CDR3 covers 12 residues. The germline CDR1 and CDR2 sequences are SQVTM and ANQGSEA. The germline V and J ends were trimmed by 1 base and 7 bases, with 8 bases remaining between them. Written as DNA, the CDR3 is TGCAGCGTTGAAGGGGAGGATAACACCATATATTTT. It specifies CSVEGEDNTIYF. The full variable domain, with the rest looked up from reference TRBV29-1 and TRBJ1-3, is SAVISQKPSRDICQRGTSLTIQCQVDSQVTMMFWYRQQPGQSLTLIATANQGSEATYESGFVIDKFPISRPNLTFSTLTVSNMSPEDSSIYLCSVEGEDNTIYFGEGSWLTVV.

The chain carries TRBV19 and TRBJ2-5; 9 bases fit TRBD2. After removal of 3 bases from V and 5 bases from J, the junction contained 10 bases not matched to a gene. Germline CDR1 is LNHDA and CDR2 is SQIVND (reference sequence). The CDR3 covers 16 residues. CDR3 sequence reads: CASSILAGALMETQYF. The DNA of the CDR3 is TGTGCCAGTAGTATTTTAGCGGGGGCCTTGATGGAGACCCAGTACTTC. Complete variable domain (other parts from reference TRBV19 and TRBJ2-5): DGGITQSPKYLFRKEGQNVTLSCEQNLNHDAMYWYRQDPGQGLRLIYYSQIVNDFQKGDIAEGYSVSREKKESFPLTVTSAQKNPTAFYLCASSILAGALMETQYFGPGTRLLVL.

The chain carries TRBV7-3 and TRBJ2-3; weak D call: TRBD2 (7 bases). V was shortened by 1 base and J by 2 bases, with 10 bases between the two germline ends. Germline assignment: CDR1 SGHTA and CDR2 FQGTGA. This CDR3 region has 15 residues. The CDR3 spells CASSLRGGATDTQYF. CDR3 DNA: TGTGCCAGCAGCTTAAGAGGGGGGGCCACAGATACGCAGTATTTT.

The gene calls are TRBV7-3 and TRBJ2-1; 9 nucleotides align to TRBD1. Trimming cost V 7 bases and J 4 bases; bases outside gene matches: 8. CDR1 SGHTA and CDR2 FQGTGA come from the germline V gene. The CDR3 runs to 15 residues. The CDR3 protein is CASTPGTGYYNEQFF. As DNA, the CDR3 is TGTGCCAGCACTCCGGGGACAGGGTATTACAATGAGCAGTTCTTC.

As regards this clone: At one boundary the junction diverges from the germline segment, which might be a read error. This rearrangement joins TRBV5-6 to TRBJ2-1; 10 nucleotides match TRBD2. The germline CDR1 and CDR2 sequences are SGHDT and YYEEEE. This CDR3 is 18 amino acids long. The chain's CDR3 is CASSFLVSVVAGGPKVIF. CDR3 coding DNA: TGTGCCAGCAGCTTTCTCGTCTCGGTGGTAGCGGGAGGACCTAAGGTGATCTTC.

The chain links TRBV7-9 to TRBJ2-3, with no clear D. The CDR3 is 13 amino acids. Germline CDR1 SEHNR, CDR2 FQNEAQ (reference sequence). Trimming pared 1 base from V and 5 bases from J, leaving 7 bases between. The CDR3 sequence: CASSLGRGDTQYF. Written as DNA, the CDR3 is TGTGCCAGCAGCTTAGGACGCGGAGATACGCAGTATTTT.

The rearrangement links TRBV5-1 to TRBJ2-5, with TRBD1 matching over 7 bases. Judging by the DNA end, TRBJ2-7 fits better; the J call may be wrong. Germline CDR1 and CDR2: SGHRS and YFSETQ. The CDR3 length is 15 residues. The CDR3 loop is CASSFGDRVRYEQYF. The CDR3 nucleotides are TGCGCCAGCAGCTTTGGGGACAGAGTTCGATACGAGCAGTACTTC.

V is TRBV21-1 and J is TRBJ1-4; TRBD1, the table's D call, lacks a check against the DNA. TRBV21-1 is assigned pseudogene status. The CDR3 contains 17 residues. As DNA, the CDR3 is TGTGCCAGCACCGCGGGACAGGGGTCTGCAACTAATGAAAAACTGTTTTTT. As protein: CASTAGQGSATNEKLFF.

V usage is TRBV28 and J usage is TRBJ1-1; D ambiguous. V was cut by 6 bases and J by 8 bases, with 10 bases left in between. Germline V gene sequence: CDR1 MDHEN, CDR2 SYDVKM. The CDR3 is made up of 11 amino acids. CDR3: CASRLAREAFF. In nucleotides, the CDR3 is TGTGCCAGCAGGTTAGCGCGAGAAGCTTTCTTT.

The rearrangement uses TRBV27 and TRBJ2-1, with D perhaps matching TRBD1 (5 bases). V was cut by 7 bases and J by 0 bases, with 10 bases left in between. This CDR3 spans 14 amino acids. Germline lookup yields CDR1 MNHEY and CDR2 SMNVEV (reference sequence). CDR3 sequence: CASTSDSSYNEQFF. CDR3 nucleotide sequence: TGTGCCAGCACATCCGACAGCTCCTACAATGAGCAGTTCTTC.

The rearrangement joins TRBV28 to TRBJ2-3; 8 bases are shared with TRBD2. Germline CDR1 reads MDHEN; CDR2 reads SYDVKM. This CDR3 spans 15 amino acids. Trimming cost V 2 bases and J 2 bases; bases outside gene matches: 3. The CDR3 loop is CASSLREGHTDTQYF. Here the CDR3 DNA reads TGTGCCAGCAGTTTACGGGAGGGTCACACAGATACGCAGTATTTT.

This clone was observed a few times. V gene TRBV4-1 combines with J gene TRBJ2-3, with 12 positions matching TRBD1. The J segment lost 4 bases and the V segment lost 3 bases, leaving 20 bases of the junction unmatched. The V gene's germline CDR1 is MGHRA and CDR2 YSYEKL. The CDR3 covers 21 residues. CDR3 in amino acids: CASSHLPGTGGIEGVSDTQYF. CDR3 sequence (DNA): TGCGCCAGCAGCCATTTACCCGGGACAGGGGGCATTGAGGGAGTTTCAGATACGCAGTATTTT.

The rearrangement uses TRBV5-1 and TRBJ2-5; D possibly corresponds to TRBD2 (7 bases). The end of the DNA is better explained by TRBJ2-7, so the J call may be wrong. This CDR3 spans 14 amino acids. Per germline, CDR1 SGHRS and CDR2 YFSETQ. CDR3 loop: CASSRGGGSYEQYF. CDR3 bases: TGCGCCAGCAGCCGAGGGGGGGGATCCTACGAGCAGTACTTC.

The J gene is TRBJ1-2, the V gene TRBV6-1; D may be TRBD1 (5 bases). Germline V gives CDR1 MNHNS, CDR2 SASEGT. This CDR3 is built from 13 residues. V lost 6 bases to trimming and J lost 2 bases, with 10 bases between them. The CDR3 DNA is TGTGCCAGCAGGCTGGCAGGGAACTATGGCTACACCTTC. This gives the protein CASRLAGNYGYTF.

The chain is built from TRBV10-1 and TRBJ2-5; 7 bases line up with TRBD2. J lost 5 bases, V lost 0 bases, and 6 bases had no gene match. This CDR3 spans 15 amino acids. The germline V gene has CDR1 WNHNN and CDR2 SYGVQD (reference sequence). The CDR3 nucleotides read TGCGCCAGCAGTGAGTCAGGGAGGGGTTGGGAGACCCAGTACTTC. This codes for CASSESGRGWETQYF.

This clone was detected a few times. V gene TRBV7-9 combines with J gene TRBJ2-7, with 12 bases fitting TRBD2. Germline V CDR1 and CDR2: SEHNR, FQNEAQ (reference sequence). This CDR3 region has 17 residues. J gave up 2 bases and V 0 bases, and 5 bases lay outside the gene matches. The CDR3 nucleotides are TGTGCCAGCAGCTTAGCAGGCGGACTAGCGGGAACCTACGAGCAGTACTTC. This codes for CASSLAGGLAGTYEQYF.

This chain connects TRBV11-2 to TRBJ1-5; 8 nucleotides match TRBD1. After removal of 1 base from V and 7 bases from J, the junction contained 6 bases not matched to a gene. CDR1 and CDR2 (germline): SGHAT, FQNNGV. CDR3 length: 15 amino acids. The CDR3 DNA reads as TGTGCCAGCAGCTTAGTGTCAGGGGGCGGACAGCCCCAGCATTTT. Translation gives CASSLVSGGGQPQHF.

The rearrangement links TRBV5-1 to TRBJ1-1; tentatively, D is TRBD1 (5 bases). The CDR3 extends over 16 amino acids. Germline V gene lookup returns CDR1 SGHRS and CDR2 YFSETQ. Trimming shortened V by 4 bases and J by 8 bases, and 24 bases separated the two germline ends. CDR3 sequence: CASSPLGGSQGGEAFF. Here the CDR3 DNA reads TGCGCCAGCAGCCCCCTGGGAGGGAGCCAGGGCGGAGAAGCTTTCTTT.

This clone was counted a few times. The chain carries TRBV2 and TRBJ1-3; TRBD1 matches at 7 bases. This CDR3 is built from 13 residues. The J segment lost 2 bases and the V segment lost 6 bases, leaving 1 base of the junction unmatched. Germline values: CDR1 SNHLY, CDR2 FYNNEI. CDR3 sequence: CASRTGAGNTIYF. For the CDR3, the DNA is TGTGCCAGCAGAACAGGGGCTGGAAACACCATATATTTT.

On this clone: Its ends do not fully match the called genes, so a read error is possible. The chain couples TRBV4-1 to TRBJ1-4; D is uncertain. The CDR3 loop spans 15 amino acids. CDR1 and CDR2 from the germline V gene are MGHRA and YSYEKL. The CDR3 reads CASSQAGETNEKLFF. The CDR3 coding sequence is TGTGCCAGCAGCCAAGCGGGTGAGACTAATGAAAAACTGTTTTTT.

The V call is TRBV2, the J call TRBJ2-7, with D tentatively TRBD2 (6 bases). V gave up 3 bases and J gave up 3 bases, with 9 bases separating them. Looked up from germline, CDR1 is SNHLY and CDR2 is FYNNEI. This CDR3 is built from 13 residues. CDR3 loop: CASSEWRDYEQYF. CDR3 DNA: TGTGCCAGCAGTGAGTGGCGGGACTACGAGCAGTACTTC.

The chain links TRBV6-5 to TRBJ2-2, with no clear D. The CDR3 has 12 amino acids. Germline V gene sequence: CDR1 MNHEY, CDR2 SVGAGI. Trimming left V 11 bases short and J 4 bases short, with 11 bases between. The CDR3 DNA is TGTGCCGGTGCTAGGTTCACCGGGGAGCTGTTTTTT. Protein product: CAGARFTGELFF.